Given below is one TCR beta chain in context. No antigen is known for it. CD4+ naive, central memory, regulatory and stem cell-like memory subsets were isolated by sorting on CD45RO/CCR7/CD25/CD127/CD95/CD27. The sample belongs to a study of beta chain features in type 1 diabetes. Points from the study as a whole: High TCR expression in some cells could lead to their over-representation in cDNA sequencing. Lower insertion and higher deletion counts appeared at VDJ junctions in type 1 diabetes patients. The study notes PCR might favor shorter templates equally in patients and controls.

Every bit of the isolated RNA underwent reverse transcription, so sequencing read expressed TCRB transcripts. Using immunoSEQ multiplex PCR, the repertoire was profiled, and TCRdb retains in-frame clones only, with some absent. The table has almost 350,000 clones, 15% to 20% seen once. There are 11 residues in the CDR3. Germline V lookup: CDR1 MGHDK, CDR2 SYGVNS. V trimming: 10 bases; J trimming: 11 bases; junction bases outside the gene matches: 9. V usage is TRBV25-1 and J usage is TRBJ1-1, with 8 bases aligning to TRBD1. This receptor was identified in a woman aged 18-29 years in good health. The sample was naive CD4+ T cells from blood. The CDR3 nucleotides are TGTGCCACCTCACAGGGGGTTCGCGCTTTCTTT. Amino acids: CATSQGVRAFF.